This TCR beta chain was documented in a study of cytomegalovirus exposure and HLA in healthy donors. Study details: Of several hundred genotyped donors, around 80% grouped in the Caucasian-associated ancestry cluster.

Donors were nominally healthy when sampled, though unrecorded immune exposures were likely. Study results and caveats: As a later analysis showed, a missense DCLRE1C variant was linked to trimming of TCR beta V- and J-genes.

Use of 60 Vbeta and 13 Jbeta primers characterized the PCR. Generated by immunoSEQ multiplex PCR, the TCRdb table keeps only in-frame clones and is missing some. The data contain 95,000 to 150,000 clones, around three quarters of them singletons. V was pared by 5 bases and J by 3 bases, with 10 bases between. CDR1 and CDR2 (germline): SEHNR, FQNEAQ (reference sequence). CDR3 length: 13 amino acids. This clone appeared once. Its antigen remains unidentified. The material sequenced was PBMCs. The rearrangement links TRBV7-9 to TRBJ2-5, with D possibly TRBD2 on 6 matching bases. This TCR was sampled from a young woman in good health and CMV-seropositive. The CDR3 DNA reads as TGTGCCAGCAGCGGAGGGAAAAAAGAGACCCAGTACTTC. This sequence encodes CASSGGKKETQYF.